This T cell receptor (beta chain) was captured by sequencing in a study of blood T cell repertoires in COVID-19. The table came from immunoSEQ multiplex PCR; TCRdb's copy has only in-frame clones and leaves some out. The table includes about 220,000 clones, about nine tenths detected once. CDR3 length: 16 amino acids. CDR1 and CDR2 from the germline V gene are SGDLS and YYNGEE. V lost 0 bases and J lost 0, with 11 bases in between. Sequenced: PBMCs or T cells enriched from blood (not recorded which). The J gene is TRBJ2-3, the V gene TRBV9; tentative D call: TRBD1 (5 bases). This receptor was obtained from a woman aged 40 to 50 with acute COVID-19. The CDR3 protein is CASSVDPGHSTDTQYF. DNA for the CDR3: TGTGCCAGCAGCGTAGATCCAGGGCATAGCACAGATACGCAGTATTTT.